This T cell receptor (beta chain) was observed in a study of blood T cell repertoires in COVID-19. The protocol was immunoSEQ multiplex PCR, while the TCRdb copy is restricted to in-frame clones and leaves out a portion. Of under 350,000 clones detected, about 88% appear once; the ten largest clones hold around 2.5%. This CDR3 contains 19 residues. The origin of this receptor is a man in his fifties or sixties who had recovered from COVID-19. Sample: PBMCs or T cells enriched from blood (not recorded which). The chain joins TRBV21-1 to TRBJ1-5. TRBV21-1 is reported as a pseudogene. The CDR3 DNA follows: TGTGCCAGCAGCAATGTTGATTTGGCGGGTACTTATAGCAATCAGCCCCAGCATTTT. Translation: CASSNVDLAGTYSNQPQHF.